This T cell receptor (beta chain) originates from a study of neoadjuvant anti-PD-1 for oral cavity cancer. Germline V gives CDR1 SEHNR, CDR2 FQNEAQ (reference sequence). Trimming stripped 1 base from V and 7 bases from J, with 14 bases between. This CDR3 comprises 15 residues. Assay: immunoSEQ multiplex PCR; the TCRdb copy retains only in-frame clones and omits some. Here the sample spans about 15,000 clones, about three quarters being singletons. The receptor was derived from a person aged 40 to 85 with oral cavity squamous cell carcinoma. Sequences were derived from PBMCs, sampled before nivolumab (anti-PD-1) treatment. The V gene is TRBV7-9, the J gene TRBJ2-1; possibly TRBD1 for D (5 bases). The CDR3 spells CASSLDRTPSNEQFF. CDR3 nucleotides: TGTGCCAGCAGCTTAGACCGGACACCCTCGAATGAGCAGTTCTTC.